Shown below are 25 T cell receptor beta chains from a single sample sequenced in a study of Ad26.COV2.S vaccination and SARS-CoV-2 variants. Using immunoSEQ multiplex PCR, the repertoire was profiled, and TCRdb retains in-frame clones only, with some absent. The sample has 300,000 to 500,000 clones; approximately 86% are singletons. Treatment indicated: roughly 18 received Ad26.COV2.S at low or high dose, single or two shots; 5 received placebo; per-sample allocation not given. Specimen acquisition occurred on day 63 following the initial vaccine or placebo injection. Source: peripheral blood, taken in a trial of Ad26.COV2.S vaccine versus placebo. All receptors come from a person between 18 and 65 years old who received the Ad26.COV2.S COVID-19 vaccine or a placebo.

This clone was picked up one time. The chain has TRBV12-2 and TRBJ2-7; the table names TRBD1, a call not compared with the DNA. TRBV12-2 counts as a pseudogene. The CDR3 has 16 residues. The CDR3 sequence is CASRLVRKSGARVVGF. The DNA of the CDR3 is TGTGCAAGTCGCTTAGTAAGAAAGAGTGGGGCTAGGGTTGTCGGCTTC.

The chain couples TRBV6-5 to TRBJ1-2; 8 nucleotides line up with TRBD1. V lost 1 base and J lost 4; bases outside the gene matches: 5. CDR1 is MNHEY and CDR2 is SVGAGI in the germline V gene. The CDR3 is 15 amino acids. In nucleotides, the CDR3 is TGTGCCAGCAGTTACTACGGACAGGGTACCTATGGCTACACCTTC. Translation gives CASSYYGQGTYGYTF.

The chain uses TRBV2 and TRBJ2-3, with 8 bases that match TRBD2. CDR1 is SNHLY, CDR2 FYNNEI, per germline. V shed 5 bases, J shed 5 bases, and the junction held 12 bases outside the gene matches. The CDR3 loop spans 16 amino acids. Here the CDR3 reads CASSMGRGELKDTQYF. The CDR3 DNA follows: TGTGCCAGCAGTATGGGGCGGGGGGAACTCAAAGATACGCAGTATTTT.

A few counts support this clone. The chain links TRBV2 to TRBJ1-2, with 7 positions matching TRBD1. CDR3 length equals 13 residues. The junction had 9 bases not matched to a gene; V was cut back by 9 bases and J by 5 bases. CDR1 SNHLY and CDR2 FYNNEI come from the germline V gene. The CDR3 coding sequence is TGTGCCAGGAGTCCGGGACAGTCTTATGGCTACACCTTC. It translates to CARSPGQSYGYTF.

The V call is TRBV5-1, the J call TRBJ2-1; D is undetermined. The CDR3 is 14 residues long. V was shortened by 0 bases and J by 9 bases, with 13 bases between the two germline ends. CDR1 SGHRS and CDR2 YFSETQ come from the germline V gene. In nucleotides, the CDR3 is TGCGCCAGCAGCTTGGCGGATATTGGGGTTGAGCAGTTCTTC. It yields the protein CASSLADIGVEQFF.

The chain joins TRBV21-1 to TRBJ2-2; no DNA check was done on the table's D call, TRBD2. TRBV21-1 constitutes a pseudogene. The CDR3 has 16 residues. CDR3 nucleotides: TGTGCCAGCAGCAACGGACGGACTCTGAACACCGGGGAGCTGTTTTTT. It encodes CASSNGRTLNTGELFF.

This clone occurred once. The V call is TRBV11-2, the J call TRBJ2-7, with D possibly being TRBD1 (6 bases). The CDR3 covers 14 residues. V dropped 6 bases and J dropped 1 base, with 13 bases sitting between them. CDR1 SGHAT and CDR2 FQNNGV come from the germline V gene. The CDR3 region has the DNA TGTGCCAGCAGGGCCCTGACAGGATCCTACGAGCAGTACTTC. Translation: CASRALTGSYEQYF.

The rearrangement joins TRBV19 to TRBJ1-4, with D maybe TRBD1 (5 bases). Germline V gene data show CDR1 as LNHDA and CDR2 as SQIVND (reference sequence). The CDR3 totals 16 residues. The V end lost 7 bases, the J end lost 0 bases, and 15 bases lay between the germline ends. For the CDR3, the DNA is TGTGCCAGTACGAATCCTCCGGGGGCAACTAATGAAAAACTGTTTTTT. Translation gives CASTNPPGATNEKLFF.

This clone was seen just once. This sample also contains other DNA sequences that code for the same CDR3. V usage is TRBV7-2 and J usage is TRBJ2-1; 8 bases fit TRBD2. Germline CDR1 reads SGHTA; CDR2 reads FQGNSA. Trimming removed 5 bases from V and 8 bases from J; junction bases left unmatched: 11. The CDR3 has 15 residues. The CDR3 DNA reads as TGTGCCAGCAGCCTACGGGGGGGCCTGGAAGATGAGCAGTTCTTC. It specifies CASSLRGGLEDEQFF.

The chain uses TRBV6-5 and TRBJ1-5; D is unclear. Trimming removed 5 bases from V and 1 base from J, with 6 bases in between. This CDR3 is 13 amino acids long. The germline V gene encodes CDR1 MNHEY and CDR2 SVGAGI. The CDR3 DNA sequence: TGTGCCAGCAGTAAGGAAAGCAATCAGCCCCAGCATTTT. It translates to CASSKESNQPQHF.

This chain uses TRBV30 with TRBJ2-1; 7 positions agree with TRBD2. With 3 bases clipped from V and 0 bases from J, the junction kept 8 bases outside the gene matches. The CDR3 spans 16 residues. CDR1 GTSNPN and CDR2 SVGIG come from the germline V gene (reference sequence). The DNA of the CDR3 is TGTGCCTGGAGCAGAGGGCTAGCGGCCTCCTACAATGAGCAGTTCTTC. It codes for CAWSRGLAASYNEQFF.

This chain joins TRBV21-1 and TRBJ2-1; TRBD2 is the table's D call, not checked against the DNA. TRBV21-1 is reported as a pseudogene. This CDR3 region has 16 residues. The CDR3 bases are TGTGCCAGCAGCAAAGTGGGGACTAGCGAGCCCAATGAGCAGTTCTTC. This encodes CASSKVGTSEPNEQFF.

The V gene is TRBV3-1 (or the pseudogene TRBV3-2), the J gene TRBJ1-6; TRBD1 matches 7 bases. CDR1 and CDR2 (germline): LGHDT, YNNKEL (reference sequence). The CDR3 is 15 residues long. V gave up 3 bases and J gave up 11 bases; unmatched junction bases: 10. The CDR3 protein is CASSQGGQAAAPLHF. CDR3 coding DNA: TGTGCCAGCAGCCAGGGAGGACAGGCGGCGGCACCCCTCCACTTT.

CDR3 protein: CASNEGASGASSYNEQFF. The DNA for the CDR3 is TGTGCCAGCAACGAAGGGGCTAGCGGGGCTAGCTCCTACAATGAGCAGTTCTTC. V gene TRBV7-9 combines with J gene TRBJ2-1; 9 bases map to TRBD2. After removal of 7 bases from V and 0 bases from J, the junction contained 13 bases not matched to a gene. CDR1 SEHNR and CDR2 FQNEAQ come from the germline V gene (reference sequence). The length of the CDR3 is 18 residues. Filled out from reference TRBV7-9 and TRBJ2-1, the complete variable domain reads DTGVSQNPRHKITKRGQNVTFRCDPISEHNRLYWYRQTLGQGPEFLTYFQNEAQLEKSRLLSDRFSAERPKGSFSTLEIQRTEQGDSAMYLCASNEGASGASSYNEQFFGPGTRLTVL.

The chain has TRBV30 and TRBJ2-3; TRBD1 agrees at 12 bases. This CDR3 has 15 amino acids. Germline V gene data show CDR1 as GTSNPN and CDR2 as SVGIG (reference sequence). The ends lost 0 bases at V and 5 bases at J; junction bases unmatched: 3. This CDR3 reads CAWSVWDRGLDTQYF. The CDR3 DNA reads TGTGCCTGGAGTGTTTGGGACAGGGGGCTAGATACGCAGTATTTT.

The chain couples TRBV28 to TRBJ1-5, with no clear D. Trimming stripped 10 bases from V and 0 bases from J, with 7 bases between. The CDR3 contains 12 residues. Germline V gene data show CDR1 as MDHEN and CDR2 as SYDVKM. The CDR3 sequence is CATQDSNQPQHF. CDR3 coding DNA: TGTGCCACCCAGGATAGCAATCAGCCCCAGCATTTT.

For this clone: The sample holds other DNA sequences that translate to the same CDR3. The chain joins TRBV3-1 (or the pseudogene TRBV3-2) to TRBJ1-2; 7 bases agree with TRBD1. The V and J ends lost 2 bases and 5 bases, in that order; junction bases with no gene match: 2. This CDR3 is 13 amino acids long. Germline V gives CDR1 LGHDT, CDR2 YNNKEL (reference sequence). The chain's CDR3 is CASSQQGGYGYTF. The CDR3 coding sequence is TGTGCCAGCAGCCAACAGGGGGGGTATGGCTACACCTTC.

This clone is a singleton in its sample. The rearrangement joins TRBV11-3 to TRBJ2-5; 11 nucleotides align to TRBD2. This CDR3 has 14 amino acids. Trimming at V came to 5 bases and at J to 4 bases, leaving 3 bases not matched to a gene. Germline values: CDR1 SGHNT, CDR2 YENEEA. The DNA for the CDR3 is TGTGCCAGCAGCATTAGCGGGGGGGCAGAGACCCAGTACTTC. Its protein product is CASSISGGAETQYF.

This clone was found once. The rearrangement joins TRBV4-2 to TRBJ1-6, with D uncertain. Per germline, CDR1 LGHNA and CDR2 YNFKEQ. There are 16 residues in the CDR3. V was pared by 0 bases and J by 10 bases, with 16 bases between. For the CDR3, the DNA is TGTGCCAGCAGCCAAGAGCGCGGACTGGACCTATCACCCCTCCACTTT. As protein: CASSQERGLDLSPLHF.

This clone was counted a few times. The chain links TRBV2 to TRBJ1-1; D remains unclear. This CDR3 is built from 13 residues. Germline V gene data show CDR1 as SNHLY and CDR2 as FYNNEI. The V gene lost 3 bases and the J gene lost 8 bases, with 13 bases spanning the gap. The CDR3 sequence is CASSELVTSEAFF. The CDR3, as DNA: TGTGCCAGCAGTGAGCTAGTAACTTCGGAAGCTTTCTTT. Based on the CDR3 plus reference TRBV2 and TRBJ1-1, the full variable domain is EPEVTQTPSHQVTQMGQEVILRCVPISNHLYFYWYRQILGQKVEFLVSFYNNEISEKSEIFDDQFSVERPDGSNFTLKIRSTKLEDSAMYFCASSELVTSEAFFGQGTRLTVV.

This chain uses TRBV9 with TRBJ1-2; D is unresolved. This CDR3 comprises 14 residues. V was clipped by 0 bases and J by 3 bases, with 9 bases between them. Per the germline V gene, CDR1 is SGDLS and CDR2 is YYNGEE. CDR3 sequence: CASSVAVGDYGYTF. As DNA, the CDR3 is TGTGCCAGCAGCGTAGCCGTCGGGGACTATGGCTACACCTTC.

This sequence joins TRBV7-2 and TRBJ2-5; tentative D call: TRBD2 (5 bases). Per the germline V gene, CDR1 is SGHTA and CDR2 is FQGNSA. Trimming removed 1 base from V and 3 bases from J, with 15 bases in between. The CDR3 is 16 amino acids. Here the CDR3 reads CASSLVSGGQKETQYF. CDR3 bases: TGTGCCAGCAGCTTAGTGAGTGGCGGGCAAAAAGAGACCCAGTACTTC.

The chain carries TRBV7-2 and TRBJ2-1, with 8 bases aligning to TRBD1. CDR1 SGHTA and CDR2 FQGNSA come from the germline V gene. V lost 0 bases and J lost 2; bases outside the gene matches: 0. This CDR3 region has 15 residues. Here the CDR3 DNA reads TGTGCCAGCAGCTTAGCCAGGGGGCCCTACAATGAGCAGTTCTTC. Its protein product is CASSLARGPYNEQFF.

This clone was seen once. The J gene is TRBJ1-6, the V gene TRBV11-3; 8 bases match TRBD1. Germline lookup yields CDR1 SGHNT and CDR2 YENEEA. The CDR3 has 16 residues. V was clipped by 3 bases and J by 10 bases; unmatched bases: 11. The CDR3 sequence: CASSFRGQDLRSPLHF. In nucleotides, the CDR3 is TGTGCCAGCAGCTTCCGGGGACAGGATCTAAGGTCACCCCTCCACTTT.

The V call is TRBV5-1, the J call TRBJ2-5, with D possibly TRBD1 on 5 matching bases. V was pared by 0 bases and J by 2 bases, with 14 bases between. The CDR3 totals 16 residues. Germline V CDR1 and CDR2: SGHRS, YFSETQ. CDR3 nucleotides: TGCGCCAGCAGCTTGGAAGGGGCCCTCCGTCAAGAGACCCAGTACTTC. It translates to CASSLEGALRQETQYF.